Shown below are 3 T cell receptor beta chains from a single sample sequenced in a study of blood T cell repertoires in COVID-19 (dated by TCRdb to about 2020). Receptor amplification or capture employed the immunoSEQ multiplex PCR assay. As stored in TCRdb, this immuneACCESS dataset retains in-frame rearrangements with V and J assigned. A fraction of the clones does not appear; measured against another copy, unresolved V genes explain less than half of the discrepancy, and the remainder lacks a known reason. This sample holds tens of thousands of clones; around 85% were observed only once. Approximately 25% of the sample rests with the top ten. Sequencing was performed on peripheral blood. The receptors derive from a human donor with acute or convalescent COVID-19. The donor label of this sample is uncertain.

The rearrangement joins TRBV4-2 to TRBJ2-2, with no clear D. The length of the CDR3 is 14 residues. Germline loops: CDR1 LGHNA, CDR2 YNFKEQ. V was shortened by 0 bases and J by 1 base, with 3 bases between the two germline ends. The CDR3 loop reads CASSQDQNTGELFF. In DNA form, the CDR3 reads TGTGCCAGCAGCCAAGACCAGAACACCGGGGAGCTGTTTTTT.

The genes are TRBV9 and TRBJ1-2; 7 positions match TRBD1. The germline CDR1 and CDR2 sequences are SGDLS and YYNGEE. CDR3 length: 16 amino acids. Trimming at V came to 3 bases and at J to 6 bases, leaving 14 bases not matched to a gene. Here the CDR3 DNA reads TGTGCCAGCAGCGCATCGCCGACAGGGCGCGGAGATGGCTACACCTTC. Its translation is CASSASPTGRGDGYTF.

This chain links TRBV20-1 with TRBJ2-5; D is ambiguous. Deletions cut 6 bases from V and 4 bases from J, with 9 bases between. Germline V gene data show CDR1 as DFQATT and CDR2 as SNEGSKA (reference sequence). The CDR3 has 11 amino acids. The CDR3 sequence: CSATAGETQYF. Written as DNA, the CDR3 is TGCAGTGCCACTGCCGGAGAGACCCAGTACTTC.